Reported below is one T cell receptor (beta chain). This clonotype came up many times. Its antigen specificity is not known. No much larger clone is present one base from it, and per-base qualities are unavailable. Libraries were prepared through PCR. TCRdb records Illumina HiSeq 2500 as the sequencer. TCR libraries were prepared with molecular barcoding, using unique molecular identifiers to normalize TCRbeta repertoire quantification. The raw public data were reprocessed by TCRdb itself: fastp quality trimming at Q25, MiXCR clonotype calling, in-frame beta chains only. Entries are consolidated by CDR3 protein sequence, retaining the most common genes and DNA. Within this sample are roughly 300,000 distinct CDR3 sequences, with around a tenth of them counted one time only. The ten top clones hold around 20% of the sample. This record comes from a study of T-cell reconstitution after alpha-beta-depleted transplantation in children (TCRdb year 2016). With regard to the full study: Using TCR repertoire profiling, the study followed T-cell immune reconstitution in a quantitative way in children after TCRalphabeta/CD19-depleted allogeneic hematopoietic cell transplantation.

The CDR3 spans 16 residues, from the cysteine through the phenylalanine. The retained sequence is limited to the CDR3, 48 bases, with the frame set at the first base. The germline V gene sets CDR1 to MNHEY and CDR2 to SVGAGI. V is trimmed back by 0 bases and J by 9 bases, and the junction contains 5 bases that no gene match accounts for. This specimen's treatment or condition label, interpreted: allogeneic hematopoietic cell transplantation with graft depleted of TCRalphabeta T cells and CD19 B cells. The transplant recipients were children given TCRalphabeta/CD19-depleted allogeneic hematopoietic cell grafts. Broad study findings and their caveats: In some patients, the high TCRbeta diversity seen at day 60 was put down to recipient T cells and intrathymic progenitors that had survived conditioning. The apparently early recovery of alphabetaT-cell counts about two months after transplant reportedly depended on only several hundred rapidly expanded clones that came from non-depleted graft cells. Over subsequent months, a decline in hyperexpanded clone frequencies was noted, and after one year, T-cell counts and TCRbeta diversity were mostly ascribed to newly produced T cells.

The source is a male patient under 10 years old who had a stem cell transplant for chronic granulomatous disease, so the T cells may come from the graft donor. This sample comprised peripheral blood, obtained 180 days after TCRalphabeta/CD19-depleted stem cell transplant. Rearrangement joined TRBV6-5 to TRBJ2-1, with 13 bases matching TRBD2. The sequenced DNA is TGTGCCAGCAGTTACTCGGGACTAGCGGGATGGCGTGAGCAGTTCTTC. This encodes CASSYSGLAGWREQFF.